The 18 T cell receptor beta chains in this list originate from one sample, sequenced in a study of regulatory T cells in long-lasting Graves disease. HTBI primers from iRepertoire and Arm-PCR of CDR3 regions yielded the TCR beta libraries. TCRdb used MiXCR to reprocess the multiplex PCR reads, holding one entry per CDR3 protein. The repertoire holds about 420,000 distinct CDR3 sequences, with 16% as singletons. Time point here: newly diagnosed GD, antithyroid drugs for less than 3 months. Making the TCR library involved RNA that had been extracted from PBMCs. These same records also appear under a second study, on T cells in Graves' hyperthyroidism and ophthalmopathy.

The input for sequencing was peripheral blood mononuclear cells (PBMCs), taken at new diagnosis, from a patient treated with antithyroid drugs. The receptors were sampled from a woman between 18 and 29 years old with Graves disease.

The chain carries TRBV27 and TRBJ1-6, with D unresolved. Trimming took 3 bases from V and 4 from J, leaving 10 bases between them. This CDR3 is 15 amino acids long. CDR1 is MNHEY and CDR2 is SMNVEV in the germline V gene (reference sequence). In nucleotides, the CDR3 is TGTGCCAGCAGTTTTTCGCGGGGTTATAATTCACCCCTCCACTTT. Residues: CASSFSRGYNSPLHF.

This clonotype came up many times. The chain uses TRBV5-1 and TRBJ2-4, with TRBD1 matching 7 bases. The trim removed 0 bases at V and 8 bases at J, leaving 5 bases unmatched. Germline CDR1 and CDR2: SGHRS and YFSETQ. CDR3 size: 14 residues. CDR3 region: CASSLGQGRDIQYF. The CDR3 region has the DNA TGCGCCAGCAGCTTGGGACAGGGACGGGACATTCAGTACTTC.

In this sample, this clonotype turned up once. A much bigger clone sits one base away, suggesting this may be a read error. This rearrangement joins TRBV18 to TRBJ2-3; 8 bases align to TRBD2. Germline-derived CDR1 and CDR2 are KGHSH and LQKENI. The CDR3 totals 16 residues. CDR3 loop: CASTPMSGGWTDTQYF. The CDR3 DNA reads TGTGCCAGCACACCCATGAGCGGGGGTTGGACAGATACGCAGTATTTT.

A few counts support this clonotype. The final CDR3 position lacks the conserved phenylalanine or tryptophan, pointing to a likely read error. The chain recombines TRBV18 with TRBJ2-3; unclear D gene. Germline lookup yields CDR1 KGHSH and CDR2 LQKENI. The CDR3 sequence is 14 residues long. V dropped 2 bases and J dropped 0 bases, with 6 bases sitting between them. The CDR3 DNA follows: TGTGCCAGCTCACCAAGCACCAGCACAGATACGCAGTATCTT. Amino acids: CASSPSTSTDTQYL.

This clonotype was found many times. V and J are TRBV28 and TRBJ2-7, with TRBD2 identical over 7 bases. The germline CDR1 and CDR2 sequences are MDHEN and SYDVKM. The length of the CDR3 is 13 residues. The junction had 8 bases not matched to a gene; V was cut back by 8 bases and J by 4 bases. The CDR3: CASGGGTRYEQYF. The DNA for the CDR3 is TGTGCCAGCGGGGGGGGGACCCGATACGAGCAGTACTTC.

The rearrangement uses TRBV2 and TRBJ1-2; no clear D gene. Germline CDR1 and CDR2: SNHLY and FYNNEI. V was trimmed by 2 bases and J by 7 bases, leaving 11 bases between them. This CDR3 region has 13 residues. Here the CDR3 DNA reads TGTGCCAGCAGTGAAATAGGGCCGAGTGGCTACACCTTC. It yields the protein CASSEIGPSGYTF. Looking up the rest from reference TRBV2 and TRBJ1-2 gives the full variable domain: EPEVTQTPSHQVTQMGQEVILRCVPISNHLYFYWYRQILGQKVEFLVSFYNNEISEKSEIFDDQFSVERPDGSNFTLKIRSTKLEDSAMYFCASSEIGPSGYTFGSGTRLTVV.

Many counts were recorded for this clonotype. The chain employs TRBV28 and TRBJ2-1, with D perhaps matching TRBD1 (5 bases). This CDR3 has 16 residues. Germline V gives CDR1 MDHEN, CDR2 SYDVKM. V dropped 5 bases and J dropped 7 bases, with 21 bases sitting between them. The CDR3 reads CASSLTVGLRRNEQFF. The CDR3 region has the DNA TGTGCCAGCAGTCTCACTGTGGGGCTGAGACGGAATGAGCAGTTCTTC.

The rearrangement uses TRBV19 and TRBJ1-4; D gene uncertain. Per the germline V gene, CDR1 is LNHDA and CDR2 is SQIVND (reference sequence). This CDR3 is built from 12 residues. V lost 7 bases, J lost 4 bases, and 7 bases lay in between. The chain's CDR3 is CASNANNEKLFF. The CDR3 DNA sequence: TGTGCCAGTAACGCAAATAATGAAAAACTGTTTTTT.

Only a few counts were recorded for this clonotype. The gene calls are TRBV14 and TRBJ2-3, with D perhaps TRBD1 (5 bases). The CDR3 is 16 amino acids. V was trimmed by 0 bases and J by 2 bases, leaving 12 bases between them. Germline values: CDR1 SGHDN, CDR2 FVKESK. For the CDR3, the DNA is TGTGCCAGCAGCCAAGATCTGGGGCGCTTCACAGATACGCAGTATTTT. Translated, it gives CASSQDLGRFTDTQYF.

This clonotype has only a few counts. One end of the junction varies from germline; a read error may be responsible. The rearrangement joins TRBV5-1 to TRBJ2-7; D unresolved. The CDR3 has 12 amino acids. The germline V gene encodes CDR1 SGHRS and CDR2 YFSETQ. For the CDR3, the DNA is TGTGCCAGCAGCTTAACTCGCCTGGAGCAGTACTTC. Protein product: CASSLTRLEQYF. Together with reference TRBV5-1 and TRBJ2-7, the CDR3 gives the full variable domain: KAGVTQTPRYLIKTRGQQVTLSCSPISGHRSVSWYQQTPGQGLQFLFEYFSETQRNKGNFPGRFSGRQFSNSRSEMNVSTLELGDSALYLCASSLTRLEQYFGPGTRLTVT.

The CDR3: CASTLGTGLSYEQYF. CDR3 coding DNA: TGTGCCAGCACCCTCGGGACAGGTCTGTCCTACGAGCAGTACTTC. The rearrangement joins TRBV27 to TRBJ2-7; 8 nucleotides match TRBD1. The CDR3 has 15 residues. Germline values: CDR1 MNHEY, CDR2 SMNVEV (reference sequence). The ends lost 7 bases at V and 1 base at J; junction bases unmatched: 9.

This clonotype was seen many times. The chain employs TRBV7-2 and TRBJ2-3; D unresolved. The CDR3 runs to 14 residues. V dropped 2 bases and J dropped 4 bases, with 10 bases sitting between them. Germline lookup yields CDR1 SGHTA and CDR2 FQGNSA. CDR3 amino acids: CASSLFYPADTQYF. The CDR3 coding sequence is TGTGCCAGCAGCTTATTTTATCCAGCAGATACGCAGTATTTT.

This clonotype was picked up many times. The chain uses TRBV28 and TRBJ2-7, with 8 bases aligning to TRBD2. Germline CDR1 is MDHEN and CDR2 is SYDVKM. Unmatched junction bases numbered 10, after V lost 5 bases and J lost 7 bases. There are 14 residues in the CDR3. This CDR3 reads CASSLPGLGFEQYF. In DNA, the CDR3 is TGTGCCAGCAGTCTTCCGGGACTAGGGTTTGAGCAGTACTTC.

The chain recombines TRBV7-2 with TRBJ1-6; 8 nucleotides match TRBD1. The CDR3 sequence is 15 residues long. The V gene's germline CDR1 is SGHTA and CDR2 FQGNSA. V lost 4 bases and J lost 6; bases outside the gene matches: 5. The chain's CDR3 is CASSYRDRTNSPLHF. The CDR3 DNA follows: TGTGCCAGCAGCTACCGGGACAGGACTAATTCACCCCTCCACTTT. Complete variable domain (other parts from reference TRBV7-2 and TRBJ1-6): GAGVSQSPSNKVTEKGKDVELRCDPISGHTALYWYRQSLGQGLEFLIYFQGNSAPDKSGLPSDRFSAERTGGSVSTLTIQRTQQEDSAVYLCASSYRDRTNSPLHFGNGTRLTVT.

The sample holds many counts of this clonotype. The chain uses TRBV13 and TRBJ2-7; D is uncertain. Germline V gene sequence: CDR1 PRHDT, CDR2 FYEKMQ (reference sequence). Trimming left V 5 bases short and J 2 bases short, with 7 bases between. This CDR3 comprises 12 residues. The CDR3 protein is CASSLTTYEQYF. The CDR3 DNA follows: TGTGCCAGCAGCCTTACTACCTACGAGCAGTACTTC.

The CDR3 loop is CASTSGLAGLYNEQFF. In nucleotides, the CDR3 is TGTGCCAGCACCTCTGGACTAGCGGGACTATACAATGAGCAGTTCTTC. V gene TRBV6-2 or TRBV6-3 combines with J gene TRBJ2-1; TRBD2 matches at 12 bases. CDR3 length equals 16 residues. Germline CDR1 MNHEY, CDR2 SVGEGT. The V segment lost 7 bases and the J segment 4 bases; nucleotides outside the gene matches: 8.

This clonotype was counted ten times or more. The chain carries TRBV7-2 and TRBJ2-5, with 10 bases lining up with TRBD2. Germline values: CDR1 SGHTA, CDR2 FQGNSA. V lost 4 bases, J lost 3 bases, and 2 bases stayed unmatched. The CDR3 has 14 amino acids. The CDR3 coding sequence is TGTGCCAGCAGCTATGGACTAGCGGAAGAGACCCAGTACTTC. As protein: CASSYGLAEETQYF.

This clonotype was counted many times. V is TRBV20-1 and J is TRBJ2-5, with TRBD2 matching over 13 bases. CDR1 is DFQATT and CDR2 is SNEGSKA in the germline V gene (reference sequence). After removal of 6 bases from V and 5 bases from J, the junction contained 6 bases not matched to a gene. This CDR3 region has 14 residues. The CDR3 protein is CSADGLAGAETQYF. In nucleotides, the CDR3 is TGCAGTGCAGATGGACTAGCGGGAGCTGAGACCCAGTACTTC.